This TCR beta chain was obtained from a study of blood T cell repertoires in COVID-19. Study-level information: Collection of acute and convalescent COVID-19 samples took place in the United States, Italy and Spain. T cells, B-cell-depleted T cells, or PBMCs provided the cDNA or gDNA that served as material.

Assay used: immunoSEQ multiplex PCR; TCRdb lists only in-frame clones, some missing. The data hold 300,000 or so clones, with 90% observed a single time. Participant ages covered about 18 to 89 years across approximately 25 US areas. Before being deemed recovered, Cohort 3 donors had two negative PCRs, clearance, or symptom resolution. This TCR came from a woman aged 30 to 39 who had recovered from COVID-19. Material: PBMCs or T cells enriched from blood (not recorded which).

CDR3 sequence: CASSLVKEGSPLHF. The CDR3 DNA sequence: TGTGCCAGCAGCTTAGTTAAGGAGGGTTCACCCCTCCACTTT. The chain links TRBV7-2 to TRBJ1-6; D not resolved. The CDR3 consists of 14 residues. V was cut by 1 base and J by 9 bases, with 10 bases left in between. CDR1 and CDR2 (germline): SGHTA, FQGNSA.